This TCR beta chain was captured by sequencing in a study of control samples from healthy donors and cancer patients. The CDR3 totals 14 residues. Germline V gene sequence: CDR1 SGHDT, CDR2 YYEEEE. Between the trimmed V and J ends, which lost 5 bases and 2 bases, there was a span of 13 bases. Sequencing was performed with immunoSEQ multiplex PCR; in TCRdb, only in-frame clones are kept and a portion is missing. The data hold roughly 170,000 clones, with roughly 94% observed a single time. The sample was blood. This receptor was obtained from a woman younger than 35 in good health. The chain links TRBV5-6 to TRBJ1-2; a possible D gene is TRBD1 (6 bases). The CDR3 DNA reads as TGTGCCAGCAGGGGCCAGGGGATCAACTATGGCTACACCTTC. This encodes CASRGQGINYGYTF.